Each of the 9 T cell receptor beta chains below was sequenced from the same sample in a study of shared clonotypes between healthy human individuals. TCRdb's table, derived via immunoSEQ multiplex PCR, lists solely in-frame clones and lacks some. The sample includes millions of clones, 85% to 95% of them seen just once. Naive CD8 isolation took CD45RO-negative cells positively selected for CCR7 and excluded terminally differentiated effector memory CD45RA+ cells. Sequencing used naive CD8+ T cells sorted from blood. The source is a man younger than 35 in good health.

The chain couples TRBV10-3 to TRBJ1-4, with 8 bases aligning to TRBD1. The CDR3 sequence is 15 residues long. Per germline, CDR1 ENHRY and CDR2 SYGVKD. The V gene end was trimmed by 0 bases and the J gene end by 7 bases; junction bases not matched to a gene: 4. CDR3 in DNA: TGTGCCATCAGTGAGTCCGACAGGGGTGGTGAAAAACTGTTTTTT. It yields the protein CAISESDRGGEKLFF.

This clone has just one count. The chain joins TRBV5-1 to TRBJ2-7, with 9 nucleotides matching TRBD2. This CDR3 spans 15 amino acids. The J segment lost 4 bases and the V segment lost 4 bases, leaving 9 bases of the junction unmatched. CDR1 SGHRS and CDR2 YFSETQ come from the germline V gene. The DNA of the CDR3 is TGCGCCAGCAGCATTACCGGGACTAGCTTTTACGAGCAGTACTTC. Translation gives CASSITGTSFYEQYF.

The chain employs TRBV7-8 and TRBJ2-7; D uncertain. Germline CDR1 SGHVS, CDR2 FQNEAQ. The CDR3 consists of 13 residues. Between the trimmed V and J ends, which lost 0 bases and 6 bases, there was a span of 9 bases. The CDR3 bases are TGTGCCAGCAGCTTAGCGAGGTCTCTCGAGCAGTACTTC. Translation: CASSLARSLEQYF. The full variable domain, rest sourced from reference TRBV7-8 and TRBJ2-7, is GAGVSQSPRYKVAKRGQDVALRCDPISGHVSLFWYQQALGQGPEFLTYFQNEAQLDKSGLPSDRFFAERPEGSVSTLKIQRTQQEDSAVYLCASSLARSLEQYFGPGTRLTVT.

The rearrangement joins TRBV4-1 to TRBJ1-1; D is unresolved. Germline V lookup: CDR1 MGHRA, CDR2 YSYEKL. V lost 1 base and J lost 2, with 11 bases in between. This CDR3 spans 15 amino acids. CDR3 nucleotide sequence: TGCGCCAGCAGCCAAGGTGCCATCAGTAACACTGAAGCTTTCTTT. Translated: CASSQGAISNTEAFF.

The chain carries TRBV15 and TRBJ2-3; 8 bases map to TRBD2. Trimming cost V 9 bases and J 1 base; bases outside gene matches: 3. The length of the CDR3 is 13 residues. Germline loops: CDR1 LNHNV, CDR2 YYDKDF (reference sequence). The CDR3 region has the DNA TGTGCCACGGAACTAGCGGGCACAGATACGCAGTATTTT. This gives the protein CATELAGTDTQYF.

This chain uses TRBV7-9 with TRBJ2-3; unclear D gene. Germline V lookup: CDR1 SEHNR, CDR2 FQNEAQ (reference sequence). This CDR3 region has 16 residues. Trimming took off 3 bases at V and 0 bases at J, with 13 bases between the two ends. The CDR3 loop reads CASSFPRVDSTDTQYF. DNA for the CDR3: TGTGCCAGCAGCTTCCCCCGGGTCGATAGCACAGATACGCAGTATTTT.

The V gene is TRBV2, the J gene TRBJ2-7; 8 positions match TRBD1. Germline lookup yields CDR1 SNHLY and CDR2 FYNNEI. This CDR3 is 14 amino acids long. Trimming removed 4 bases from V and 2 bases from J; junction bases left unmatched: 4. The CDR3 spells CASSGGTGTYEQYF. CDR3 DNA sequence: TGTGCCAGCAGTGGGGGGACAGGAACCTACGAGCAGTACTTC.

With respect to this clone: Other DNA sequences within the sample encode an identical CDR3. The rearrangement uses TRBV9 and TRBJ2-5, with a possible D match to TRBD1 (5 bases). Germline V CDR1 and CDR2: SGDLS, YYNGEE. Trimming removed 3 bases from V and 3 bases from J, with 12 bases in between. The CDR3 has 14 amino acids. Here the CDR3 DNA reads TGTGCCAGCAGCGCGGAAGGGGCGGAAGAGACCCAGTACTTC. Its protein is CASSAEGAEETQYF. Full variable domain (outside the CDR3, taken from reference TRBV9 and TRBJ2-5): DSGVTQTPKHLITATGQRVTLRCSPRSGDLSVYWYQQSLDQGLQFLIQYYNGEERAKGNILERFSAQQFPDLHSELNLSSLELGDSALYFCASSAEGAEETQYFGPGTRLLVL.

The chain uses TRBV4-3 and TRBJ2-5; 8 nucleotides align to TRBD1. Germline V gene sequence: CDR1 LGHNA, CDR2 YSLEER. CDR3 length: 16 residues. V dropped 4 bases and J dropped 2; count of bases not matched to a gene: 9. The DNA of the CDR3 is TGCGCCAGCAGCCCGGAGAGCAGGGGGCGGCAAGAGACCCAGTACTTC. Its translation: CASSPESRGRQETQYF.